The 5 T cell receptor beta chains presented below share a single source sample, sequenced in a study of human T cells and chemical hapten exposure. Sample time point: pre-sensitization, week 0. Treatment: therapeutic diphenylcyclopropenone sensitization with weekly scalp DPC. A single record per CDR3 protein comes from TCRdb applying MiXCR to the RACE reads. The sample holds 40,000 or so distinct CDR3 sequences; 8% to 11% are singletons and the top ten take about 6%. Sample: whole blood, taken in connection with sensitization to the hapten diphenylcyclopropenone (DPC). Receptors were obtained from a young man with alopecia areata. Some clones in this sample may be carry-over from other donors' samples.

This clonotype was counted ten times or more. The chain joins TRBV20-1 to TRBJ2-7; D possibly uses TRBD1 or TRBD2 (5 bases each). Germline loops: CDR1 DFQATT, CDR2 SNEGSKA (reference sequence). This CDR3 comprises 12 residues. The ends were cut back, 6 bases at V and 1 base at J, with 10 bases in the middle. CDR3 amino acids: CSAVGESYEQYV. The CDR3 DNA is TGCAGTGCGGTGGGGGAGTCCTACGAGCAGTACGTC.

V gene TRBV27 combines with J gene TRBJ2-5; D is undetermined. The CDR3 extends over 16 amino acids. Germline V CDR1 and CDR2: MNHEY, SMNVEV (reference sequence). Trimming stripped 5 bases from V and 2 bases from J, with 18 bases between. In DNA, the CDR3 is TGTGCCAGCAGTACAAACCCGTGGGCCCAACAAGAGACCCAGTACTTC. Its protein is CASSTNPWAQQETQYF.

This rearrangement joins TRBV9 to TRBJ1-1, with D possibly matching TRBD1 (5 bases). Between the trimmed V and J ends, which lost 5 bases and 1 base, there was a span of 15 bases. The V gene's germline CDR1 is SGDLS and CDR2 YYNGEE. The CDR3 is 15 residues long. Here the CDR3 DNA reads TGTGCCAGCAGACTAGGCAGGGCCGAGAACACTGAAGCTTTCTTT. Protein product: CASRLGRAENTEAFF.

This clonotype was seen repeatedly, ten times or more. V is TRBV10-3 and J is TRBJ2-3; 8 nucleotides match TRBD2. With 5 bases clipped from V and 4 bases from J, the junction kept 2 bases outside the gene matches. Germline-derived CDR1 and CDR2 are ENHRY and SYGVKD. The CDR3 loop spans 13 amino acids. CDR3: CAISYSGADTQYF. DNA of the CDR3: TGTGCCATCAGTTATAGCGGGGCAGATACGCAGTATTTT.

This clonotype was seen a few times. The V call is TRBV6-2 or TRBV6-3, the J call TRBJ2-5, with 15 bases that match TRBD2. Germline V lookup: CDR1 MNHEY, CDR2 SVGEGT. This CDR3 has 17 residues. The junction had 7 bases not matched to a gene; V was cut back by 6 bases and J by 2 bases. The CDR3 region has the DNA TGTGCCAGCAGAGAAGGACTAGCGGGAGGGGGGCAAGAGACCCAGTACTTC. Translating it yields CASREGLAGGGQETQYF.